The 27 T cell receptor beta chains listed next were all sequenced from one sample in a study of graft-versus-host responses after intestinal transplantation (dated by TCRdb to the early 2020s). Libraries were made using the immunoSEQ multiplex PCR assay. This immuneACCESS table, as held by TCRdb, lists in-frame sequences with V and J called but not all clones. Of the missing ones, under half trace to an unresolved V gene in checked studies; the others have no known cause. The sample has approximately 26,000 clones on record, more than 75% of them singletons. Roughly 0.7% of the sample belongs to the ten largest clones. The time point label here, explained by the study, means: cells obtained before transplantation from donor or recipient. The antigens for these receptors are not known. The source was unstimulated CD4+ T cells sorted from spleen or lymph node cells, collected before intestinal transplant. These receptors were collected from a human donor who received an intestinal transplant.

This rearrangement joins TRBV4-1 to TRBJ2-6, with TRBD1 identical over 11 bases. The CDR3 consists of 17 residues. J gave up 2 bases and V 2 bases, and 2 bases lay outside the gene matches. Germline values: CDR1 MGHRA, CDR2 YSYEKL. CDR3 in amino acids: CASSQRDRGAGANVLTF. In DNA form, the CDR3 reads TGCGCCAGCAGCCAACGGGACAGGGGGGCTGGGGCCAACGTCCTGACTTTC.

V gene TRBV19 combines with J gene TRBJ1-3, with 7 positions matching TRBD1. Looked up from germline, CDR1 is LNHDA and CDR2 is SQIVND (reference sequence). The CDR3 covers 16 residues. J gave up 0 bases and V 7 bases, and 9 bases lay outside the gene matches. The DNA for the CDR3 is TGTGCCAGTAAAGCGAGGGACAGCCTCTCTGGAAACACCATATATTTT. Translated: CASKARDSLSGNTIYF. Complete variable domain (other parts from reference TRBV19 and TRBJ1-3): DGGITQSPKYLFRKEGQNVTLSCEQNLNHDAMYWYRQDPGQGLRLIYYSQIVNDFQKGDIAEGYSVSREKKESFPLTVTSAQKNPTAFYLCASKARDSLSGNTIYFGEGSWLTVV.

The V call is TRBV6-1, the J call TRBJ1-3; D gene ambiguous. The germline V and J ends were trimmed by 3 bases and 4 bases, with 10 bases remaining between them. Germline CDR1 reads MNHNS; CDR2 reads SASEGT. The CDR3 runs 14 residues. In DNA form, the CDR3 reads TGTGCCAGCAGTGATCCCTCGGGCGGAAACACCATATATTTT. Encoded protein: CASSDPSGGNTIYF.

The V call is TRBV5-1, the J call TRBJ2-1; 9 bases align to TRBD1. This CDR3 region has 16 residues. Per germline, CDR1 SGHRS and CDR2 YFSETQ. After removal of 1 base from V and 4 bases from J, the junction contained 6 bases not matched to a gene. CDR3 bases: TGCGCCAGCAGCTTGATTGTCGGGACAGGGTACAATGAGCAGTTCTTC. Its protein is CASSLIVGTGYNEQFF.

For this clone: The same CDR3 is also encoded by other DNA sequences in this sample. V and J are TRBV5-4 and TRBJ2-1, with TRBD2 identical over 8 bases. CDR3 length equals 15 residues. Germline CDR1 and CDR2: SGHNT and YYREEE (reference sequence). Trimming at V came to 2 bases and at J to 3 bases, leaving 4 bases not matched to a gene. The CDR3: CASSFLAGDYNEQFF. The CDR3 DNA follows: TGTGCCAGCAGCTTCCTAGCGGGTGACTACAATGAGCAGTTCTTC.

Only one count was recorded for this clone. V and J are TRBV6-5 and TRBJ1-2, with D possibly TRBD1 on 6 matching bases. V lost 5 bases, J lost 0 bases, and 10 bases lay in between. Germline V gives CDR1 MNHEY, CDR2 SVGAGI. The CDR3 runs to 14 residues. This CDR3 reads CASSGQGPNYGYTF. In DNA form, the CDR3 reads TGTGCCAGCAGTGGTCAGGGGCCTAACTATGGCTACACCTTC.

V and J are TRBV7-6 and TRBJ1-6; D might be TRBD1 (5 bases). V lost 8 bases and J 10 bases, leaving 15 bases between the germline ends. The length of the CDR3 is 13 residues. Per the germline V gene, CDR1 is SGHVS and CDR2 is FNYEAQ. The CDR3 region is CASGWGSGSPLHF. As DNA, the CDR3 is TGTGCCAGCGGCTGGGGGAGTGGATCACCCCTCCACTTT.

This clone was seen a few times. This chain links TRBV5-1 with TRBJ1-4; D is unclear. Germline CDR1 and CDR2: SGHRS and YFSETQ. V lost 0 bases, J lost 5 bases, and 11 bases lay in between. The CDR3 length is 15 residues. CDR3 bases: TGCGCCAGCAGCTTGGCGGGGAACACCAATGAAAAACTGTTTTTT. This translates into CASSLAGNTNEKLFF.

This chain links TRBV5-1 with TRBJ2-3, with 8 bases aligning to TRBD2. Per the germline V gene, CDR1 is SGHRS and CDR2 is YFSETQ. The CDR3 extends over 15 amino acids. V was clipped by 0 bases and J by 6 bases; unmatched bases: 6. CDR3 nucleotide sequence: TGCGCCAGCAGCTTGGAGGGAGCGGGAGCTGATACGCAGTATTTT. Protein: CASSLEGAGADTQYF.

The chain employs TRBV5-1 and TRBJ2-3; 8 bases agree with TRBD2. V lost 3 bases and J lost 1; bases outside the gene matches: 13. Germline CDR1 reads SGHRS; CDR2 reads YFSETQ. The CDR3 has 18 residues. The CDR3, as DNA: TGCGCCAGCAGCTCGTGGTATCGGGGGGGCCTACGCACAGATACGCAGTATTTT. Translating it yields CASSSWYRGGLRTDTQYF.

The rearrangement joins TRBV19 to TRBJ1-1, with D possibly matching TRBD1 (5 bases). This CDR3 comprises 14 residues. Trimming left V 1 base short and J 3 bases short, with 9 bases between. Germline V gives CDR1 LNHDA, CDR2 SQIVND (reference sequence). CDR3 sequence: CASSIGSGYTEAFF. The DNA for the CDR3 is TGTGCCAGTAGTATAGGGTCAGGGTACACTGAAGCTTTCTTT.

V gene TRBV7-9 combines with J gene TRBJ2-7, with TRBD1 identical over 9 bases. The V segment lost 2 bases and the J segment 5 bases; nucleotides outside the gene matches: 13. The CDR3 is 17 amino acids. Germline V lookup: CDR1 SEHNR, CDR2 FQNEAQ (reference sequence). The CDR3 sequence is CASSLLRLGQGFDEQYF. DNA of the CDR3: TGTGCCAGCAGCTTACTTCGATTGGGACAGGGCTTCGACGAGCAGTACTTC.

The chain joins TRBV6-1 to TRBJ2-3, with 7 bases fitting TRBD2. Unmatched junction bases numbered 7, after V lost 6 bases and J lost 4 bases. Germline V gene data show CDR1 as MNHNS and CDR2 as SASEGT. There are 14 residues in the CDR3. CDR3 in amino acids: CASRVGGFADTQYF. CDR3 sequence (DNA): TGTGCCAGCAGAGTGGGGGGGTTTGCAGATACGCAGTATTTT.

V is TRBV11-2 and J is TRBJ2-3, with D tentatively TRBD2 (6 bases). Germline values: CDR1 SGHAT, CDR2 FQNNGV. V lost 1 base, J lost 6 bases, and 11 bases lay in between. This CDR3 has 14 amino acids. CDR3 residues: CASSLGTGVDTQYF. The DNA for the CDR3 is TGTGCCAGCAGCTTAGGGACGGGGGTGGATACGCAGTATTTT.

The CDR3 DNA sequence: TGTGCCAGCTCACCACCGGGAACGGACTACGAGCAGTACTTC. It yields the protein CASSPPGTDYEQYF. The chain joins TRBV18 to TRBJ2-7; D unresolved. The CDR3 is made up of 14 amino acids. Trimming removed 0 bases from V and 3 bases from J, with 9 bases in between. Germline V gene data show CDR1 as KGHSH and CDR2 as LQKENI.

This clone has just one count. The chain links TRBV7-9 to TRBJ2-1, with D perhaps TRBD2 (5 bases). Germline-derived CDR1 and CDR2 are SEHNR and FQNEAQ (reference sequence). This CDR3 spans 15 amino acids. Trimming shortened V by 5 bases and J by 7 bases, and 18 bases separated the two germline ends. The CDR3 DNA sequence: TGTGCCAGCAGCCGTCCACTAGGAAAAGGAAATGAGCAGTTCTTC. It specifies CASSRPLGKGNEQFF.

This chain links TRBV6-5 with TRBJ2-4; D unclear. The V and J ends lost 4 bases and 6 bases respectively, with 16 bases between them. Per germline, CDR1 MNHEY and CDR2 SVGAGI. The length of the CDR3 is 15 residues. CDR3: CASSWSSRSPNIQYF. DNA for the CDR3: TGTGCCAGCAGTTGGTCCTCGCGCAGCCCAAACATTCAGTACTTC.

CDR3 residues: CASSKEAGTSREQYF. Here the CDR3 DNA reads TGTGCCAGCAGCAAAGAGGCGGGGACCTCTCGAGAGCAGTACTTC. The J gene is TRBJ2-7, the V gene TRBV21-1; the table calls TRBD2, which could not be checked here. TRBV21-1 is a known pseudogene. The CDR3 sequence is 15 residues long.

This chain joins TRBV10-3 and TRBJ2-6; the match to TRBD2 covers 7 bases. The CDR3 is made up of 17 amino acids. Trimming cost V 3 bases and J 1 base; bases outside gene matches: 6. Looked up from germline, CDR1 is ENHRY and CDR2 is SYGVKD. CDR3 bases: TGTGCCATCAGTGAAAGGGGAGGGCTTTCTGGGGCCAACGTCCTGACTTTC. It specifies CAISERGGLSGANVLTF.

This chain joins TRBV7-3 and TRBJ2-1, with 8 bases matching TRBD2. The V gene end was trimmed by 6 bases and the J gene end by 3 bases; junction bases not matched to a gene: 1. Germline CDR1 and CDR2: SGHTA and FQGTGA. The CDR3 sequence is 13 residues long. The CDR3 DNA follows: TGTGCCAGCAGTACTAGCGGCTACAATGAGCAGTTCTTC. Protein: CASSTSGYNEQFF.

The V call is TRBV23-1, the J call TRBJ2-1; TRBD2 matches 8 bases. TRBV23-1 is placed among ORFs of uncertain function. The CDR3 sequence is 18 residues long. J gave up 0 bases and V 2 bases, and 9 bases lay outside the gene matches. CDR3 in DNA: TGCGCCAGCAGTCAAAGTTCAAGCGGGGGATGCTCCTACAATGAGCAGTTCTTC. This sequence encodes CASSQSSSGGCSYNEQFF.

The chain carries TRBV9 and TRBJ2-1; D ambiguous. Trimming shortened V by 0 bases and J by 4 bases, and 11 bases separated the two germline ends. CDR1 is SGDLS and CDR2 is YYNGEE in the germline V gene. The CDR3 extends over 15 amino acids. As DNA, the CDR3 is TGTGCCAGCAGCGTAGCCCCAACTACTTACAATGAGCAGTTCTTC. It translates to CASSVAPTTYNEQFF.

This clone was counted a few times. The gene calls are TRBV7-9 and TRBJ2-2; D is unclear. The germline V gene has CDR1 SEHNR and CDR2 FQNEAQ (reference sequence). CDR3 length equals 15 residues. V shed 3 bases and J shed 4 bases, with 12 bases lying between them. The CDR3 loop is CASSLGPKSTGELFF. CDR3 sequence (DNA): TGTGCCAGCAGCTTGGGTCCTAAATCCACCGGGGAGCTGTTTTTT.

This clone appeared a single time. V and J are TRBV18 and TRBJ2-1; 9 bases fit TRBD1. Losses at the gene ends were 2 bases for V and 4 bases for J; bases not matched to a gene: 3. This CDR3 has 15 residues. Germline CDR1 and CDR2: KGHSH and LQKENI. The CDR3 nucleotides are TGTGCCAGCTCACCAGGGACAGGGATATACAATGAGCAGTTCTTC. Protein product: CASSPGTGIYNEQFF.

As for this clone: The germline gene is not matched at one end of the junction; a read error may be the cause. The chain uses TRBV4-1 and TRBJ1-1; possibly TRBD1 for D (5 bases). Per germline, CDR1 MGHRA and CDR2 YSYEKL. The CDR3 is made up of 16 amino acids. CDR3 nucleotides: TGCGCCAGCAACCAACCCTTACTTCGGCAGGACAATGAAGCTTTCTTT. This encodes CASNQPLLRQDNEAFF.

The chain combines TRBV19 with TRBJ1-1; D unclear. Trimming shortened V by 6 bases and J by 1 base, and 18 bases separated the two germline ends. Per the germline V gene, CDR1 is LNHDA and CDR2 is SQIVND (reference sequence). CDR3 length: 16 amino acids. This CDR3 reads CASRGPSLLGNTEAFF. For the CDR3, the DNA is TGTGCCAGTAGAGGGCCTTCCCTCCTAGGGAACACTGAAGCTTTCTTT.

Comment on this clone: The identical CDR3 is also encoded by other nucleotide sequences in the sample. V gene TRBV7-6 combines with J gene TRBJ2-2; D unresolved. The CDR3 is made up of 15 amino acids. V gave up 0 bases and J gave up 0 bases, with 5 bases separating them. CDR1 and CDR2 (germline): SGHVS, FNYEAQ. The CDR3 loop is CASSLAGTNTGELFF. Here the CDR3 DNA reads TGTGCCAGCAGCTTAGCGGGTACGAACACCGGGGAGCTGTTTTTT.